Below are 12 T cell receptor beta chains sequenced from a single sample in a study of blood T cell repertoires in COVID-19. Produced via immunoSEQ multiplex PCR; TCRdb's table is partial and in-frame only. Among 400,000 or so clones listed, 75% to 90% were seen once. Material: PBMCs or T cells enriched from blood (not recorded which). The receptor source for this set is a man aged 25-45 years who had recovered from COVID-19.

V and J are TRBV3-1 (or the pseudogene TRBV3-2) and TRBJ2-1; TRBD2 is a possible D gene (5 bases). CDR1 and CDR2 (germline): LGHDT, YNNKEL (reference sequence). This CDR3 has 12 amino acids. The V gene lost 4 bases and the J gene lost 6 bases, with 7 bases spanning the gap. The CDR3 region has the DNA TGTGCCAGCAGCCGAAGCGGCAATGAGCAGTTCTTC. Residues: CASSRSGNEQFF.

The chain joins TRBV15 to TRBJ1-1, with 7 nucleotides matching TRBD1. This CDR3 is built from 14 residues. Germline CDR1 reads LNHNV; CDR2 reads YYDKDF (reference sequence). V gave up 0 bases and J gave up 4 bases; unmatched junction bases: 2. Here the CDR3 DNA reads TGTGCCACCAGCAGAGAGGCAGGGGGCACTGAAGCTTTCTTT. Encoded protein: CATSREAGGTEAFF.

V usage is TRBV19 and J usage is TRBJ1-2; D uncertain. The germline V gene has CDR1 LNHDA and CDR2 SQIVND (reference sequence). The V and J ends lost 4 bases and 6 bases respectively, with 12 bases between them. This CDR3 is built from 13 residues. The CDR3 sequence is CASSTSGYNGYTF. CDR3 sequence (DNA): TGTGCCAGTAGTACCTCGGGATATAATGGCTACACCTTC.

The chain carries TRBV28 and TRBJ1-2, with D tentatively TRBD1 (5 bases). Germline values: CDR1 MDHEN, CDR2 SYDVKM. The CDR3 covers 14 residues. Trimming took off 3 bases at V and 6 bases at J, with 14 bases between the two ends. The CDR3 loop reads CASSFASQGNGYTF. The DNA of the CDR3 is TGTGCCAGCAGTTTCGCGTCCCAGGGTAATGGCTACACCTTC.

This clone came up once. The V call is TRBV15, the J call TRBJ1-2, with a possible D match to TRBD1 (6 bases). This CDR3 comprises 14 residues. Germline V gene data show CDR1 as LNHNV and CDR2 as YYDKDF (reference sequence). Between the trimmed V and J ends, which lost 1 base and 2 bases, there was a span of 8 bases. CDR3: CATSRGTENYGYTF. The CDR3 DNA reads TGTGCCACCAGCAGAGGGACAGAAAACTATGGCTACACCTTC.

The rearrangement joins TRBV28 to TRBJ2-1; D gene uncertain. Germline V gene data show CDR1 as MDHEN and CDR2 as SYDVKM. V was shortened by 5 bases and J by 0 bases, with 11 bases between the two germline ends. The CDR3 extends over 15 amino acids. In DNA form, the CDR3 reads TGTGCCAGCAGTCCTTCCCCTAGCTCCTACAATGAGCAGTTCTTC. It specifies CASSPSPSSYNEQFF.

The chain uses TRBV7-9 and TRBJ2-3; 12 nucleotides match TRBD2. Germline V gene data show CDR1 as SEHNR and CDR2 as FQNEAQ (reference sequence). CDR3 size: 15 residues. Unmatched junction bases numbered 1, after V lost 3 bases and J lost 3 bases. The CDR3 DNA reads TGTGCCAGCAGCTTGGGGACTAGCGGGACAGATACGCAGTATTTT. Amino acid sequence: CASSLGTSGTDTQYF.

The rearrangement joins TRBV30 to TRBJ1-2; D ambiguous. This CDR3 is 13 amino acids long. The ends were cut back, 3 bases at V and 4 bases at J, with 12 bases in the middle. Looked up from germline, CDR1 is GTSNPN and CDR2 is SVGIG (reference sequence). The CDR3 loop is CAWSPPTGYGYTF. The CDR3, as DNA: TGTGCCTGGAGCCCCCCCACGGGCTATGGCTACACCTTC.

This clone was seen a handful of times. V usage is TRBV10-3 and J usage is TRBJ1-2; D perhaps matches TRBD1 (6 bases). Germline V gives CDR1 ENHRY, CDR2 SYGVKD. This CDR3 contains 12 residues. Trimming removed 4 bases at V and 5 bases at J, with 8 bases between. This CDR3 reads CAISGDRYGYTF. The CDR3 DNA follows: TGTGCCATCAGTGGTGACAGGTATGGCTACACCTTC.

The CDR3 loop reads CASRQGTLGYTF. For the CDR3, the DNA is TGTGCCAGCAGGCAGGGTACCCTAGGCTACACCTTC. The chain couples TRBV28 to TRBJ1-2; D possibly corresponds to TRBD1 (5 bases). This CDR3 region has 12 residues. Trimming pared 6 bases from V and 8 bases from J, leaving 13 bases between. Germline lookup yields CDR1 MDHEN and CDR2 SYDVKM.

This chain joins TRBV6-1 and TRBJ2-5; a weak D match, TRBD1 (6 bases). This CDR3 comprises 16 residues. The V gene's germline CDR1 is MNHNS and CDR2 SASEGT. V was pared by 0 bases and J by 5 bases, with 16 bases between. The CDR3 DNA follows: TGTGCCAGCAGTGAAGCGTATGGGCAGGGGATGGAGACCCAGTACTTC. It translates to CASSEAYGQGMETQYF.

This chain uses TRBV5-4 with TRBJ2-7; a weak D match, TRBD2 (6 bases). The CDR3 covers 15 residues. In germline, CDR1 is SGHNT, CDR2 YYREEE (reference sequence). The V end was cut by 1 base, the J end by 5 bases, with 16 bases between. CDR3 sequence reads: CASSLYGTYSHEQYF. In DNA, the CDR3 is TGTGCCAGCAGCTTGTACGGGACTTACTCTCACGAGCAGTACTTC.